This paragraph covers one T cell receptor beta chain sequence. The entry originates in a study of blood T cell repertoires in COVID-19. Looking at the study overall: There were acute and convalescent COVID-19 samples, and they came from the United States, Italy and Spain. PBMCs, B-cell-depleted T cells, or T cells provided the cDNA or gDNA that made up the material.

The CDR3 sequence is 13 residues long. V lost 4 bases and J 8 bases, leaving 13 bases between the germline ends. In germline, CDR1 is MNHNY, CDR2 SVGAGI (reference sequence). The authors' processing: The authors estimated nucleated cell counts from reference gene primer amplification. This table comes from immunoSEQ multiplex PCR, and its TCRdb copy is limited to in-frame clones, with some not included. Clonal size and the V and J genes are those of that table, whereas D and trimming came from the DNA. The table includes over 200,000 clones, around 80% detected once. The receptor was isolated from an elderly man with acute or convalescent COVID-19. Sequencing was done on a sample of peripheral blood. The V and J genes are TRBV6-6 and TRBJ2-3; D is perhaps TRBD2 (6 bases). The CDR3 DNA sequence: TGTGCCAGCAGTTCCGCGGGGTCTGGTACGCAGTATTTT. This gives the protein CASSSAGSGTQYF.